This T cell receptor (beta chain) derives from a study of Ad26.COV2.S vaccination and SARS-CoV-2 variants. Study-wide results and limits: It is possible that the TCR breadth and depth analyses underestimated the total T cell responses.

The CDR3 extends over 16 amino acids. CDR1 and CDR2 from the germline V gene are SGHTA and FQGNSA. The germline V and J ends were trimmed by 1 base and 2 bases, with 15 bases remaining between them. Indicated treatment: around 19 received Ad26.COV2.S at low or high dose, single or two shots; about 5 received placebo; per-sample allocation not given. Vaccine and placebo recipients were sampled on day 63 after the first injection. Details on this clone: Its target is not known.

This table comes from immunoSEQ multiplex PCR, and its TCRdb copy is limited to in-frame clones, with some not included. The sample has around 450,000 clones; roughly 90% are singletons. The material sequenced was peripheral blood, taken in a trial of Ad26.COV2.S vaccine versus placebo. The receptor was isolated from a person aged 18 to 65 who received the Ad26.COV2.S COVID-19 vaccine or a placebo. V gene TRBV7-2 combines with J gene TRBJ2-7; D might be TRBD1 (5 bases). The CDR3 bases are TGTGCCAGCAGCTTAGTTCCCCCTAGGGGTACCTACGAGCAGTACTTC. Protein product: CASSLVPPRGTYEQYF.